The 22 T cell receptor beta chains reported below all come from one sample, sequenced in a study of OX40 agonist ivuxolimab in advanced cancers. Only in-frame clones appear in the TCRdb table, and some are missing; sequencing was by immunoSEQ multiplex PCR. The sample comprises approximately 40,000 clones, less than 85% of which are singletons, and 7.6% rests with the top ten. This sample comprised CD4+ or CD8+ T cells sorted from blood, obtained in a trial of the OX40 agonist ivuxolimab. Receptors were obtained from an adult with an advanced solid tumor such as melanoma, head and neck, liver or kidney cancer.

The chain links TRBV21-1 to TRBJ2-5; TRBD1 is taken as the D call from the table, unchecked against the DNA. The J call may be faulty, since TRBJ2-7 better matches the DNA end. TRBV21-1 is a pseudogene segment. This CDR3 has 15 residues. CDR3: CASSKGQGASYEQYF. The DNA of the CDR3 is TGTGCCAGCAGCAAGGGACAGGGGGCGAGCTACGAGCAGTACTTC.

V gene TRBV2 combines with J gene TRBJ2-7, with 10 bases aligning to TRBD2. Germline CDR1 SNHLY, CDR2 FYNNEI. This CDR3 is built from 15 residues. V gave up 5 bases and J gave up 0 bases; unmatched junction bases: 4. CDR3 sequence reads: CASSSPSGGSYEQYF. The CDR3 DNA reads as TGTGCCAGCAGTAGCCCTAGCGGGGGCTCCTACGAGCAGTACTTC.

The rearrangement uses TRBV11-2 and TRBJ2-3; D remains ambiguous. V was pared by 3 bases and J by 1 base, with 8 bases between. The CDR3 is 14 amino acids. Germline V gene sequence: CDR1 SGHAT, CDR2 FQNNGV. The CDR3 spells CASSLLRGTDTQYF. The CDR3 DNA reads TGTGCCAGCAGCTTGCTCCGGGGCACAGATACGCAGTATTTT.

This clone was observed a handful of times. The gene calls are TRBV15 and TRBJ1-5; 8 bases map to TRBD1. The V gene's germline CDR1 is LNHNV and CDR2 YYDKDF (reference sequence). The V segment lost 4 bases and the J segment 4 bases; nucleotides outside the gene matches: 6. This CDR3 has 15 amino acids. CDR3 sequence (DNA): TGTGCCACCAGCACCTTCCGGGACAGGAATCAGCCCCAGCATTTT. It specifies CATSTFRDRNQPQHF.

The chain's CDR3 is CASSPEGEKLFF. DNA of the CDR3: TGTGCCAGCAGCCCTGAAGGGGAAAAACTGTTTTTT. The chain joins TRBV7-9 to TRBJ1-4; D is unclear. Trimming took 5 bases from V and 8 from J, leaving 9 bases between them. Germline values: CDR1 SEHNR, CDR2 FQNEAQ (reference sequence). This CDR3 region has 12 residues.

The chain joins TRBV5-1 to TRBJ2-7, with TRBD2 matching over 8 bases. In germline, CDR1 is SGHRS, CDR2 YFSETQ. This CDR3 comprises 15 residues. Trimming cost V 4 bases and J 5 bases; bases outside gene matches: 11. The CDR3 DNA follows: TGCGCCAGCAGCCCCCGGGACCGGGGACTAGACGAGCAGTACTTC. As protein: CASSPRDRGLDEQYF.

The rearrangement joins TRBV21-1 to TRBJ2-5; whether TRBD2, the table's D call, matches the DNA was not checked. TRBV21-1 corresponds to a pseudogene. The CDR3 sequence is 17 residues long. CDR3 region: CASTHWVSSGYQETQYF. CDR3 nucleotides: TGTGCCAGCACCCATTGGGTTTCTAGCGGTTACCAAGAGACCCAGTACTTC.

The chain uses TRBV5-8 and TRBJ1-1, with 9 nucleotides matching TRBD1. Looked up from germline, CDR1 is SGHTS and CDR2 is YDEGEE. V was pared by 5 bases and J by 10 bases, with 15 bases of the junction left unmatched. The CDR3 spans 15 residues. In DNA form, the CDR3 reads TGTGCCAGCAGGGGTTACCGGGACAGGGAGTTTGGAGCTTTCTTT. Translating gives CASRGYRDREFGAFF.

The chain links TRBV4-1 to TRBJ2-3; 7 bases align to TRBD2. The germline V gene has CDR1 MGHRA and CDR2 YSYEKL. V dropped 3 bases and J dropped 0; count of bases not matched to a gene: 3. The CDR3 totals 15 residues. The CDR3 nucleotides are TGCGCCAGCAGCCACCTAGCGGATAGCACAGATACGCAGTATTTT. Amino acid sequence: CASSHLADSTDTQYF.

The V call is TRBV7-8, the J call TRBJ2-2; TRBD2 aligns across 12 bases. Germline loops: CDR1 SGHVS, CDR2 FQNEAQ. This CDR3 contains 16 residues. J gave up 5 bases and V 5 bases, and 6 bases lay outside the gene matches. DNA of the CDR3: TGTGCCAGCAGCCCAGGCCTAGCGGGAGGGACCGGGGAGCTGTTTTTT. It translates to CASSPGLAGGTGELFF. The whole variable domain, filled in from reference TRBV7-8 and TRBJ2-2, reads GAGVSQSPRYKVAKRGQDVALRCDPISGHVSLFWYQQALGQGPEFLTYFQNEAQLDKSGLPSDRFFAERPEGSVSTLKIQRTQQEDSAVYLCASSPGLAGGTGELFFGEGSRLTVL.

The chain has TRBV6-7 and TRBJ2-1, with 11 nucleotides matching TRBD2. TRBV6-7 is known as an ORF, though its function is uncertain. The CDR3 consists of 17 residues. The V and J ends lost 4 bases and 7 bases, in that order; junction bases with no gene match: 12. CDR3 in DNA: TGTGCCAGCAGTTCTTCCCCACTAGCGGGAGTTTATAATGAGCAGTTCTTC. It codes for CASSSSPLAGVYNEQFF.

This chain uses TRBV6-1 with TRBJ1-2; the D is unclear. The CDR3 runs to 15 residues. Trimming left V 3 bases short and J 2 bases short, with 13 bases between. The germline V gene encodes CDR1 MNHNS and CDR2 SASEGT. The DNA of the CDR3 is TGTGCCAGCAGTGATTTTACGGGCCCCAACTATGGCTACACCTTC. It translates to CASSDFTGPNYGYTF.

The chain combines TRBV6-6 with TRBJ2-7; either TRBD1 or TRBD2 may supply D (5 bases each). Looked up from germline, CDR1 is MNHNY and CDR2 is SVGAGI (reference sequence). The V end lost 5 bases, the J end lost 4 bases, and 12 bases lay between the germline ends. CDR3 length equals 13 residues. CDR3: CASSGTGLYEQYF. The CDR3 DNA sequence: TGTGCCAGCAGTGGAACAGGACTTTACGAGCAGTACTTC.

CDR3 in DNA: TGTGCCAGCAGCGTCGGGGTTACCTACGAGCAGTACTTC. Translation: CASSVGVTYEQYF. The chain couples TRBV4-2 to TRBJ2-7; a weak D match, TRBD2 (5 bases). Deletions cut 5 bases from V and 2 bases from J, with 10 bases between. Germline V gene data show CDR1 as LGHNA and CDR2 as YNFKEQ. CDR3 length: 13 residues.

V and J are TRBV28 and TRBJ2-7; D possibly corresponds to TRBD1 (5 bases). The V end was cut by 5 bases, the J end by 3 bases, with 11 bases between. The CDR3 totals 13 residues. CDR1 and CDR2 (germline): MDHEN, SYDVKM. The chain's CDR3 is CASSLRTLYEQYF. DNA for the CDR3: TGTGCCAGCAGTCTCCGGACACTCTACGAGCAGTACTTC.

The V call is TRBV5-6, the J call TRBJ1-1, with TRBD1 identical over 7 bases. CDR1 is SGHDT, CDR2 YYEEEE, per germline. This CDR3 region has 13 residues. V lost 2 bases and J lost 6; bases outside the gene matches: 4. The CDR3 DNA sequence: TGTGCCAGCAGCTTACAGGGGATCGCTGAAGCTTTCTTT. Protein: CASSLQGIAEAFF.

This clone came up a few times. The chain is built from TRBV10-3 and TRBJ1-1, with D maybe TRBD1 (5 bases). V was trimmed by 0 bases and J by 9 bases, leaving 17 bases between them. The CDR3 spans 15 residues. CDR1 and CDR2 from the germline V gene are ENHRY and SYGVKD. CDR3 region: CAISESGGLGRQAFF. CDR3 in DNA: TGTGCCATCAGTGAGTCGGGGGGACTCGGCAGACAAGCTTTCTTT.

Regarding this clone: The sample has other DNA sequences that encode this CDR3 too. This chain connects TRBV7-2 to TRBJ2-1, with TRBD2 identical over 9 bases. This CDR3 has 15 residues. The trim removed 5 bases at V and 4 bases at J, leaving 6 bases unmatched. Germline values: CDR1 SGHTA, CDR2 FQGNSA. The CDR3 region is CASSRRLAEYNEQFF. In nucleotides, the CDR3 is TGTGCCAGCAGCCGAAGACTAGCGGAGTACAATGAGCAGTTCTTC.

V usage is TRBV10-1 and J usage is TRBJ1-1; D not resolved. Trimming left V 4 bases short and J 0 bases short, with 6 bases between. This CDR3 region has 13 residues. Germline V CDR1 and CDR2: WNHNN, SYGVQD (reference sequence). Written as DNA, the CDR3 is TGCGCCAGCAGTGCCGGGGTGAACACTGAAGCTTTCTTT. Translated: CASSAGVNTEAFF.

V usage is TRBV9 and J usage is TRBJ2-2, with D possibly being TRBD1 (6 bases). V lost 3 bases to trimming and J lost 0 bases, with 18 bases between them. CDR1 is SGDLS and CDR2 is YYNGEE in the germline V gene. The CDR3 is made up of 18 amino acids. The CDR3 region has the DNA TGTGCCAGCAGCGCCCCCCTGCGGCAGGGGCCGAACACCGGGGAGCTGTTTTTT. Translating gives CASSAPLRQGPNTGELFF.

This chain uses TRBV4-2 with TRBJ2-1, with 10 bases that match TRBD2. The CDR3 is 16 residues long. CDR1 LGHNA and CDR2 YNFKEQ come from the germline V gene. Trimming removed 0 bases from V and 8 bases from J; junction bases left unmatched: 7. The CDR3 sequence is CASSQDYSSGSDEQFF. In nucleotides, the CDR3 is TGTGCCAGCAGCCAAGATTATTCTAGCGGGAGCGATGAGCAGTTCTTC.

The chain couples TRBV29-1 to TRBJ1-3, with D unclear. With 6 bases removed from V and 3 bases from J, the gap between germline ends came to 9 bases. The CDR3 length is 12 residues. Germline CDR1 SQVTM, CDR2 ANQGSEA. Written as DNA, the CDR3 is TGCAGCGTGGGAACAAGTGGAAACACCATATATTTT. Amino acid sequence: CSVGTSGNTIYF.